This is a list of T cell receptor beta chains from one sample in a study of T cells in tuberculosis. TCRdb's copy holds only in-frame clones and misses some; the assay was immunoSEQ multiplex PCR. Of 26,000 or so clones in the sample, nearly 90% were seen once. The specimen sequenced was PBMCs. The receptor set was obtained from a donor aged 10-29 years with latent tuberculosis or without tuberculosis infection. The CDR3 runs from the conserved cysteine through the conserved F or W. A row's size may be missing; if present it is once, few, many or a size class.

v_gene | abundance | CDR3aa
TRBV11-2 | - | CASSLDYSGGSKTQYF
TRBV7-2 | - | CASSPRQSGYTF
TRBV5-6 | - | CASSLAGNEKLFF
TRBV28 | - | CASWGDRAVRNQPQHF
TRBV6-1 | - | CASSATGSFGEKLFF
TRBV2 | - | CASSLGTFYGYTF
TRBV11-2 | once | CASSFRTSGGAGETQYF
TRBV6-4 | - | CASSDSQTGELFF
TRBV10-3 | once | CAISEAQTGEQPQHF
TRBV6-1 | - | CASSEKGGWSNTGELFF
TRBV7-6 | few | CASSATLLAGVEDEQFF
TRBV7-8 | - | CASSLTWTEGWYERYF
TRBV2 | - | CASSGGQGLNQPQHF
TRBV23-1 | - | CASSQRSRQFHYEQYF
TRBV9 | - | CASSVSGEWQPQHF
TRBV27 | - | CASSSPRTVRDSPLHF
TRBV4-1 | - | CASSQDVGLAGGRGDTQYF
TRBV19 | few | CASRIGQGNEAFF
TRBV19 | once | CASSRTGSYEQYF
TRBV5-6 | - | CASKGQTLRDTQYF
TRBV28 | - | CASSSHQDTLLSGNTIYF
TRBV10-3 | - | CASIPGQGSYEQYF
TRBV2 | - | CASSESGSYTEAFF
TRBV28 | - | CASSFRPVAGYNEQFF
TRBV7-9 | - | CASSLGRGDNEKLFF
TRBV5-1 | - | CASSGGASDTQYF
TRBV10-3 | - | CATGLRDAQHF
TRBV28 | - | CAIRDSSNQPQHF
TRBV11-2 | - | CASSQRTVGPSTGELFF
TRBV6-1 | - | CASRGNQDYNSPLHF
TRBV7-2 | - | CASSDQGISGEQYF
TRBV4-1 | - | CASSQTAGEGNTIYF
TRBV28 | - | CASTGSWEKLFF
TRBV5-4 | - | CASPGGAKGTDTQYF
TRBV10-3 | - | CAISGQDNQPQHF
TRBV7-2 | once | CASSLLEYSYEQYF
TRBV11-1 | - | CASSLDPRTGSYEQYF
TRBV28 | - | CASSLGQNYEQYF
TRBV6-1 | few | CASSEAPRPEGSPLHF
TRBV18 | - | CASSPPGLGEDTQYF
TRBV28 | - | CASSSGSEGHEKLFF
TRBV19 | - | CASTLAGLSEKLFF